These T cell receptor beta chains were read from a single sample in a study of post-analysis software for immune sequencing data. TCRdb reprocessed the PCR reads via MiXCR and lists one record per CDR3 protein. In the table there are about 620,000 distinct CDR3 sequences, about 40% of which are singletons. The sequenced material came from blood. Receptors originate from a girl under 18 with multiple sclerosis. CDR3s include the opening cysteine and the closing phenylalanine or tryptophan. The order of the fields is clone size, V gene, J gene, D gene, CDR3 protein, CDR3 DNA. A D gene is named only where the DNA matches it firmly. Clone size is given for some rows only: seen once, a few or many times, or a class if the clone is expanded.

clone_size: -; v_call: TRBV7-2; j_call: TRBJ2-4; d_call: -; cdr3_aa: CASSPVGPLAKNIQYF; cdr3_nt: TGTGCCAGCAGCCCCGTGGGGCCACTAGCCAAAAACATTCAGTACTTC
clone_size: -; v_call: TRBV7-8; j_call: TRBJ2-7; d_call: TRBD2; cdr3_aa: CASSLGGGRANEQYF; cdr3_nt: TGTGCCAGCAGCTTAGGGGGCGGGAGGGCCAACGAGCAGTACTTC
clone_size: -; v_call: TRBV11-2; j_call: TRBJ1-4; d_call: -; cdr3_aa: CASSLDRVNEKLFF; cdr3_nt: TGTGCCAGCAGCTTAGACAGGGTAAATGAAAAACTGTTTTTT
clone_size: -; v_call: TRBV3-1; j_call: TRBJ2-5; d_call: TRBD1; cdr3_aa: CASSRDRNQETQYF; cdr3_nt: TGTGCCAGCAGCCGGGACAGGAATCAAGAGACCCAGTACTTC
clone_size: -; v_call: TRBV20-1; j_call: TRBJ1-5; d_call: -; cdr3_aa: CSARDVDLSNQPQHF; cdr3_nt: TGCAGTGCTAGAGATGTGGATCTAAGCAATCAGCCCCAGCATTTT
clone_size: -; v_call: TRBV5-1; j_call: TRBJ1-1; d_call: -; cdr3_aa: CASSPLRTNTEAFF; cdr3_nt: TGCGCCAGCAGCCCACTCCGAACGAACACTGAAGCTTTCTTT
clone_size: few; v_call: TRBV3-1; j_call: TRBJ2-1; d_call: TRBD2; cdr3_aa: CASSQGGRAGDEQFF; cdr3_nt: TGTGCCAGCAGCCAAGGCGGGAGGGCCGGGGATGAGCAGTTCTTC
clone_size: few; v_call: TRBV24-1; j_call: TRBJ2-1; d_call: TRBD1; cdr3_aa: CATSDSGTGTYNEQFF; cdr3_nt: TGTGCCACCAGTGATTCAGGGACAGGGACGTACAATGAGCAGTTCTTC
clone_size: -; v_call: TRBV7-9; j_call: TRBJ2-7; d_call: -; cdr3_aa: CASSGPGVPEQYF; cdr3_nt: TGTGCCAGCAGCGGCCCGGGAGTCCCCGAGCAGTACTTC
clone_size: -; v_call: TRBV6-5; j_call: TRBJ2-7; d_call: -; cdr3_aa: CASSHDYNEQYF; cdr3_nt: TGTGCCAGCAGCCATGATTACAATGAGCAGTACTTC
clone_size: few; v_call: TRBV10-3; j_call: TRBJ2-7; d_call: -; cdr3_aa: CASRDIATYEQYF; cdr3_nt: TGTGCCTCCCGGGACATTGCGACCTACGAGCAGTACTTC
clone_size: -; v_call: TRBV4-2; j_call: TRBJ1-4; d_call: -; cdr3_aa: CASSQEGTYEKLFF; cdr3_nt: TGTGCCAGCAGCCAAGAAGGGACTTATGAAAAACTGTTTTTT
clone_size: -; v_call: TRBV24-1; j_call: TRBJ1-2; d_call: -; cdr3_aa: CAASGATVNYGYTF; cdr3_nt: TGTGCCGCCAGTGGGGCGACAGTTAACTATGGCTACACCTTC
clone_size: -; v_call: TRBV6-1; j_call: TRBJ1-5; d_call: TRBD1; cdr3_aa: CASSPTQETGNQPQHF; cdr3_nt: TGTGCCAGCAGTCCAACCCAGGAGACAGGGAATCAGCCCCAGCATTTT
clone_size: many; v_call: TRBV27; j_call: TRBJ1-6; d_call: -; cdr3_aa: CASSLGNSPLHF; cdr3_nt: TGTGCCAGCAGTTTGGGGAATTCACCCCTCCACTTT
clone_size: -; v_call: TRBV11-2; j_call: TRBJ2-1; d_call: TRBD1; cdr3_aa: CASSFQITRPGQGMDEQFF; cdr3_nt: TGTGCCAGCAGCTTCCAGATTACGCGGCCGGGACAGGGGATGGACGAGCAGTTCTTC
clone_size: few; v_call: TRBV5-1; j_call: TRBJ2-7; d_call: TRBD2; cdr3_aa: CASSPWEGSYEQYF; cdr3_nt: TGCGCCAGCTCTCCGTGGGAGGGCTCCTACGAGCAGTACTTC
clone_size: few; v_call: TRBV29-1; j_call: TRBJ2-1; d_call: TRBD2; cdr3_aa: CSVGRLAGEGGGEQFF; cdr3_nt: TGCAGCGTTGGGAGACTAGCGGGGGAAGGGGGCGGTGAGCAGTTCTTC
clone_size: -; v_call: TRBV5-1; j_call: TRBJ2-5; d_call: -; cdr3_aa: CASSLGDIIRETQYF; cdr3_nt: TGCGCCAGCAGCTTGGGAGACATAATTCGGGAGACCCAGTACTTC
clone_size: -; v_call: TRBV5-1; j_call: TRBJ2-7; d_call: -; cdr3_aa: CASSLDPHVGDEQYF; cdr3_nt: TGCGCCAGCAGCTTGGACCCACACGTGGGCGACGAGCAGTACTTC
clone_size: -; v_call: TRBV20-1; j_call: TRBJ1-6; d_call: -; cdr3_aa: CSARSGGGNSPLHF; cdr3_nt: TGCAGTGCTAGGTCCGGGGGGGGTAACTCACCCCTCCACTTT
clone_size: few; v_call: TRBV25-1; j_call: TRBJ2-5; d_call: TRBD2; cdr3_aa: CASSSSGLAGGRIGETQYF; cdr3_nt: TGTGCCAGCAGCTCCTCGGGACTAGCGGGAGGGAGAATAGGAGAGACCCAGTACTTC
clone_size: few; v_call: TRBV12-3/TRBV12-4; j_call: TRBJ2-5; d_call: -; cdr3_aa: CASVSRLGETQYF; cdr3_nt: TGTGCCAGCGTATCCCGGCTGGGGGAGACCCAGTACTTC
clone_size: -; v_call: TRBV12-3/TRBV12-4; j_call: TRBJ2-7; d_call: -; cdr3_aa: CASSSWRAYEQYF; cdr3_nt: TGTGCCAGCAGTTCGTGGCGGGCTTACGAGCAGTACTTC
clone_size: many; v_call: TRBV6-4; j_call: TRBJ2-1; d_call: TRBD2; cdr3_aa: CASSSGGENEQFF; cdr3_nt: TGTGCCAGCAGTAGCGGGGGGGAAAATGAGCAGTTCTTC
clone_size: few; v_call: TRBV29-1; j_call: TRBJ2-5; d_call: -; cdr3_aa: CSVERQGGPKETQYF; cdr3_nt: TGCAGCGTTGAGAGGCAGGGTGGACCGAAAGAGACCCAGTACTTC
clone_size: -; v_call: TRBV4-2; j_call: TRBJ2-1; d_call: TRBD2; cdr3_aa: CASSLGTSGLYNEQFF; cdr3_nt: TGTGCCAGCAGCCTCGGGACTAGCGGCCTCTACAATGAGCAGTTCTTC
clone_size: few; v_call: TRBV6-5; j_call: TRBJ2-4; d_call: -; cdr3_aa: CASRSLVSREHIQYF; cdr3_nt: TGTGCCAGCAGATCCCTAGTCAGTAGGGAGCACATTCAGTACTTC
clone_size: -; v_call: TRBV5-1; j_call: TRBJ2-7; d_call: TRBD2; cdr3_aa: CASSPTSGAYWYEQYF; cdr3_nt: TGCGCCAGCAGCCCTACTAGCGGGGCCTATTGGTACGAGCAGTACTTC
clone_size: few; v_call: TRBV20-1; j_call: TRBJ2-1; d_call: -; cdr3_aa: CSASQTRVEQFF; cdr3_nt: TGCAGTGCTAGTCAGACGAGGGTTGAGCAGTTCTTC
clone_size: -; v_call: TRBV4-1; j_call: TRBJ2-5; d_call: -; cdr3_aa: CASRDLGRGQGTQYF; cdr3_nt: TGCGCCAGCAGGGACCTCGGGCGGGGGCAAGGGACCCAGTACTTC
clone_size: -; v_call: TRBV27; j_call: TRBJ2-7; d_call: -; cdr3_aa: CASSLIGTVNWYEQYF; cdr3_nt: TGTGCCAGCAGTTTAATTGGGACCGTGAATTGGTACGAGCAGTACTTC
clone_size: -; v_call: TRBV12-3/TRBV12-4; j_call: TRBJ2-5; d_call: -; cdr3_aa: CASSLSIETQYF; cdr3_nt: TGTGCCAGCAGTTTAAGCATCGAGACCCAGTACTTC
clone_size: -; v_call: TRBV4-1; j_call: TRBJ2-3; d_call: TRBD2; cdr3_aa: CASSQDPSGGDTQYF; cdr3_nt: TGCGCCAGCAGCCAAGACCCTAGCGGGGGCGATACGCAGTATTTT
clone_size: -; v_call: TRBV12-3/TRBV12-4; j_call: TRBJ1-4; d_call: -; cdr3_aa: CASSPGPLITNEKLFF; cdr3_nt: TGTGCCAGCAGCCCAGGACCGCTGATAACTAATGAAAAACTGTTTTTT
clone_size: -; v_call: TRBV6-5; j_call: TRBJ2-2; d_call: -; cdr3_aa: CASRPPRGIGELFF; cdr3_nt: TGTGCCAGCAGACCACCCCGGGGTATCGGGGAGCTGTTTTTT
clone_size: -; v_call: TRBV5-6; j_call: TRBJ2-7; d_call: -; cdr3_aa: CASSSLDRAYYEQYF; cdr3_nt: TGTGCCAGCAGCTCCCTGGACAGAGCCTACTACGAGCAGTACTTC
clone_size: few; v_call: TRBV20-1; j_call: TRBJ2-1; d_call: TRBD2; cdr3_aa: CSARETGGSGQFF; cdr3_nt: TGCAGTGCTAGAGAGACGGGGGGGAGTGGGCAGTTCTTC
clone_size: -; v_call: TRBV5-6; j_call: TRBJ2-3; d_call: -; cdr3_aa: CASSPGRAVVTDTQYF; cdr3_nt: TGTGCCAGCAGCCCGGGACGAGCAGTCGTCACAGATACGCAGTATTTT
clone_size: -; v_call: TRBV5-1; j_call: TRBJ2-1; d_call: -; cdr3_aa: CASSQGGGTSYNEQFF; cdr3_nt: TGCGCCAGCAGCCAAGGGGGGGGGACCTCCTACAATGAGCAGTTCTTC
clone_size: -; v_call: TRBV2; j_call: TRBJ2-1; d_call: -; cdr3_aa: CASWSSEYNEQFF; cdr3_nt: TGTGCCAGCTGGTCTAGCGAGTACAATGAGCAGTTCTTC
clone_size: few; v_call: TRBV7-9; j_call: TRBJ2-1; d_call: TRBD1; cdr3_aa: CASSPLGQGAYNEQFF; cdr3_nt: TGTGCCAGCAGCCCCTTAGGGCAGGGGGCCTACAATGAGCAGTTCTTC
clone_size: -; v_call: TRBV5-1; j_call: TRBJ2-3; d_call: TRBD2; cdr3_aa: CASSFILAGDTQYF; cdr3_nt: TGCGCCAGCAGCTTTATACTAGCGGGCGATACGCAGTATTTT
clone_size: -; v_call: TRBV5-5; j_call: TRBJ2-1; d_call: TRBD2; cdr3_aa: CASSATSGSGLEQFF; cdr3_nt: TGTGCCAGCAGCGCCACTAGCGGGAGTGGTTTAGAGCAGTTCTTC
clone_size: few; v_call: TRBV7-2; j_call: TRBJ2-1; d_call: -; cdr3_aa: CASSLAVAPYNEQFF; cdr3_nt: TGTGCCAGCAGCTTAGCGGTCGCCCCCTACAATGAGCAGTTCTTC
clone_size: -; v_call: TRBV5-4; j_call: TRBJ2-4; d_call: -; cdr3_aa: CASRRMGARYGQYF; cdr3_nt: TGTGCCAGCAGAAGAATGGGGGCTCGTTACGGGCAGTACTTC
clone_size: once; v_call: TRBV20-1; j_call: TRBJ1-2; d_call: -; cdr3_aa: CSARVGGGYGYTF; cdr3_nt: TGCAGTGCTAGAGTCGGGGGCGGTTATGGCTACACCTTC
clone_size: -; v_call: TRBV4-1; j_call: TRBJ1-1; d_call: TRBD1; cdr3_aa: CASSQEGTGGTEAFF; cdr3_nt: TGCGCCAGCAGCCAAGAGGGGACAGGGGGCACTGAAGCTTTCTTT
clone_size: -; v_call: TRBV20-1; j_call: TRBJ1-2; d_call: -; cdr3_aa: CSASGTTYGYTF; cdr3_nt: TGCAGTGCTAGCGGGACTACCTATGGCTACACCTTC
clone_size: -; v_call: TRBV7-8; j_call: TRBJ2-5; d_call: -; cdr3_aa: CASSLVGGIAGRQETQYF; cdr3_nt: TGTGCCAGCAGCTTAGTTGGGGGGATAGCAGGACGCCAAGAGACCCAGTACTTC
clone_size: -; v_call: TRBV5-5; j_call: TRBJ2-5; d_call: TRBD2; cdr3_aa: CASSLGTSGRAQYF; cdr3_nt: TGTGCCAGCAGCTTGGGGACTAGCGGGAGGGCCCAGTACTTC
clone_size: -; v_call: TRBV20-1; j_call: TRBJ2-3; d_call: -; cdr3_aa: CSARDSSGTDTQYF; cdr3_nt: TGCAGTGCTAGAGATTCCAGCGGGACAGATACGCAGTATTTT
clone_size: -; v_call: TRBV20-1; j_call: TRBJ1-1; d_call: -; cdr3_aa: CSALRPGNTEAFF; cdr3_nt: TGCAGTGCTCTGAGACCGGGGAACACTGAAGCTTTCTTT
clone_size: many; v_call: TRBV12-3/TRBV12-4; j_call: TRBJ2-5; d_call: -; cdr3_aa: CASSLGGFQETQYF; cdr3_nt: TGTGCCAGCAGCTTAGGCGGCTTCCAAGAGACCCAGTACTTC
clone_size: many; v_call: TRBV10-3; j_call: TRBJ2-1; d_call: -; cdr3_aa: CAISEPGSSYNEQFF; cdr3_nt: TGTGCCATCAGTGAACCAGGGAGCTCCTACAATGAGCAGTTCTTC
clone_size: -; v_call: TRBV24-1; j_call: TRBJ1-2; d_call: TRBD1; cdr3_aa: CATSDKQSRDRDGYTF; cdr3_nt: TGTGCCACCAGTGATAAACAGTCCCGGGACAGGGACGGCTACACCTTC
clone_size: -; v_call: TRBV4-1; j_call: TRBJ1-2; d_call: -; cdr3_aa: CASRRGGAEEGGYGYTF; cdr3_nt: TGCGCCAGCCGCCGGGGGGGAGCAGAAGAGGGTGGCTATGGCTACACCTTC
clone_size: -; v_call: TRBV6-1; j_call: TRBJ1-6; d_call: TRBD1; cdr3_aa: CASSQTGGSSYNSPLHF; cdr3_nt: TGTGCCAGCTCTCAAACAGGGGGAAGCTCCTATAATTCACCCCTCCACTTT
clone_size: -; v_call: TRBV6-1; j_call: TRBJ1-3; d_call: -; cdr3_aa: CASSSYSSGNTIYF; cdr3_nt: TGTGCCAGCAGTTCCTATAGCTCTGGAAACACCATATATTTT